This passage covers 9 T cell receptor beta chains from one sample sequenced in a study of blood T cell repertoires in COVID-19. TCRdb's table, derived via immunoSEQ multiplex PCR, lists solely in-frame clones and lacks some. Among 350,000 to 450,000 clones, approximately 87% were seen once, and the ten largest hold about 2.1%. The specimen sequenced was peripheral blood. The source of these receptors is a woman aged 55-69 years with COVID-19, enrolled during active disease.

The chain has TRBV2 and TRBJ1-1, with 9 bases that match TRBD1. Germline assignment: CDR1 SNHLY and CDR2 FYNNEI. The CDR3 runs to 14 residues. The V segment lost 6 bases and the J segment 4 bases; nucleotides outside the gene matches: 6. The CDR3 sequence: CASRGTGRATEAFF. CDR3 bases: TGTGCCAGCAGGGGGACAGGGCGGGCCACTGAAGCTTTCTTT.

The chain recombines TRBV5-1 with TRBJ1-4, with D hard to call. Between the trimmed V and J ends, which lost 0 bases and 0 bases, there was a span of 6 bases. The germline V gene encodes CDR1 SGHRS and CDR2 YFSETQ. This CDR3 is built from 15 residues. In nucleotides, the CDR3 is TGCGCCAGCAGCTTGGGCGGAACAACTAATGAAAAACTGTTTTTT. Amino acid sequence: CASSLGGTTNEKLFF.

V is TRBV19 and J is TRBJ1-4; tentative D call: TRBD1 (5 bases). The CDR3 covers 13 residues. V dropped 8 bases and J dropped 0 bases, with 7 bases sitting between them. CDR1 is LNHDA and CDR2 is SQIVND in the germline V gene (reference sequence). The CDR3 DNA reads TGTGCCAGTTCAGGGTCAACTAATGAAAAACTGTTTTTT. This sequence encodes CASSGSTNEKLFF.

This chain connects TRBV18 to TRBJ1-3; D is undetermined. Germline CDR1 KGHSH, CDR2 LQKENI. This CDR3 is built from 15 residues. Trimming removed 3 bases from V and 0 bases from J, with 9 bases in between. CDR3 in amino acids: CASSPSQSSGNTIYF. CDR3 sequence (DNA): TGTGCCAGCTCACCCTCACAGAGCTCTGGAAACACCATATATTTT. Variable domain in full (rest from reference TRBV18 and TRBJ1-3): NAGVMQNPRHLVRRRGQEARLRCSPMKGHSHVYWYRQLPEEGLKFMVYLQKENIIDESGMPKERFSAEFPKEGPSILRIQQVVRGDSAAYFCASSPSQSSGNTIYFGEGSWLTVV.

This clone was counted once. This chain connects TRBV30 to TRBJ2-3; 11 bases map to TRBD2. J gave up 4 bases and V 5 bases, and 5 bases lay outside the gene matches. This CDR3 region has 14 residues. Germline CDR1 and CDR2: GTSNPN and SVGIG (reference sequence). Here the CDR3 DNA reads TGTGCCTGGGCAACTAGCGGGGGCCCAGATACGCAGTATTTT. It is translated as CAWATSGGPDTQYF.

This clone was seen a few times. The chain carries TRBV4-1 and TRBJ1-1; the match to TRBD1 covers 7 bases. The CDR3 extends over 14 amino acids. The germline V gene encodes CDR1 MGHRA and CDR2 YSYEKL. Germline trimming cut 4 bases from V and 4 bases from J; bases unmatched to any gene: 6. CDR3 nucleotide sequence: TGCGCCAGCAGCCCGACAGGGATTGGCACTGAAGCTTTCTTT. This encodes CASSPTGIGTEAFF.

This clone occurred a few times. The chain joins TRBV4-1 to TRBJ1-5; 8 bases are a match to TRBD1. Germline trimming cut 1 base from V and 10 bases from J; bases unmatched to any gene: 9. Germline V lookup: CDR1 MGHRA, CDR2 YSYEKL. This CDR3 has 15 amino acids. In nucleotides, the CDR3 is TGCGCCAGCAGCCAAGGGGACAGGCTACCCATACCCCAGCATTTT. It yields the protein CASSQGDRLPIPQHF.

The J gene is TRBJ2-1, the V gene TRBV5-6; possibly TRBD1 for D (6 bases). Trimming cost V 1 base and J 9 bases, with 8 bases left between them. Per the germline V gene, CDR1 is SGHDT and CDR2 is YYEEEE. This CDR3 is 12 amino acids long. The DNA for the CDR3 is TGTGCCAGCAGCTTGACCAGGGGTGAGCAGTTCTTC. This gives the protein CASSLTRGEQFF.

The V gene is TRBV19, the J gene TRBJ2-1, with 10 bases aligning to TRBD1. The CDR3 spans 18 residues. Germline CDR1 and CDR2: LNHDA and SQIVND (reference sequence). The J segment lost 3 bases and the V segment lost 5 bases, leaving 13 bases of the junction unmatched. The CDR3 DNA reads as TGTGCCAGTAGTCTACGACAGGGGGCTAGCCTTCTCTACAATGAGCAGTTCTTC. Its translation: CASSLRQGASLLYNEQFF.